This is a list of T cell receptor beta chains from one sample in a study of naive and memory T cell subsets. TCRdb passed the UMI-ligation and nested PCR reads through MiXCR, listing each CDR3 protein once. The sample includes approximately 150,000 distinct CDR3 sequences, over 20% of them seen just once. Sequences were obtained from naive CD4+ T cells from blood. Receptor source: a human donor in good health. The CDR3 runs from the conserved cysteine through the conserved F or W. The D gene is left open where the match is weak.

V: TRBV10-3; D: TRBD2; J: TRBJ2-3; CDR3: CAISGNSREIGDTQYF
V: TRBV20-1; D: -; J: TRBJ2-1; CDR3: CSARAELGEFF
V: TRBV29-1; D: TRBD1; J: TRBJ2-5; CDR3: CSVTPYGTGGSETQYF
V: TRBV28; D: -; J: TRBJ1-5; CDR3: CASSSTARRNQPQHF
V: TRBV6-5; D: TRBD1; J: TRBJ2-5; CDR3: CASSRTFGTAETQYF
V: TRBV5-1; D: TRBD2; J: TRBJ2-7; CDR3: CASSLEPSGIAYEQYF
V: TRBV12-3/TRBV12-4; D: TRBD2; J: TRBJ2-1; CDR3: CASSGGLAGDRSEQFF
V: TRBV28; D: TRBD2; J: TRBJ2-1; CDR3: CASSTRTSGRASYNEQFF
V: TRBV5-5; D: -; J: TRBJ2-2; CDR3: CASSLEAQGRTGELFF
V: TRBV12-3/TRBV12-4; D: TRBD2; J: TRBJ2-7; CDR3: CASTHFQPLGRGEQYF
V: TRBV3-1; D: -; J: TRBJ2-7; CDR3: CASSQRLGGCEQYF
V: TRBV5-1; D: -; J: TRBJ2-1; CDR3: CASSLGSGQPVQFF
V: TRBV6-5; D: -; J: TRBJ1-1; CDR3: CASSYSASGATEAFF
V: TRBV10-3; D: -; J: TRBJ2-3; CDR3: CAISSARDTQYF
V: TRBV20-1; D: TRBD2; J: TRBJ2-5; CDR3: CSARGRASGGQETQYF
V: TRBV19; D: TRBD2; J: TRBJ2-1; CDR3: CASSPPPRQREGSYNEQFF
V: TRBV20-1; D: TRBD1; J: TRBJ1-5; CDR3: CSASGTAVTNQPQHF
V: TRBV28; D: -; J: TRBJ2-6; CDR3: CASSIGGYGANVLTF
V: TRBV11-2; D: -; J: TRBJ2-1; CDR3: CASSLDPGGTSYNEQFF
V: TRBV29-1; D: -; J: TRBJ1-2; CDR3: CSVVGGSDGYTF
V: TRBV29-1; D: -; J: TRBJ2-3; CDR3: CGGLVGDTQYF
V: TRBV2; D: -; J: TRBJ2-2; CDR3: CASSPQTVNTGELFF
V: TRBV5-4; D: -; J: TRBJ1-1; CDR3: CASSLSRTMSTEAFF
V: TRBV28; D: -; J: TRBJ1-5; CDR3: CATNSPEGAVNQPQHF
V: TRBV14; D: TRBD1; J: TRBJ2-5; CDR3: CASSSKQGIQETQYF
V: TRBV6-1; D: -; J: TRBJ2-7; CDR3: CASSEADNSYEQYF
V: TRBV11-1; D: -; J: TRBJ2-1; CDR3: CASSLASGGYNEQFF
V: TRBV7-2; D: -; J: TRBJ1-6; CDR3: CASSFRDRNSPLHF
V: TRBV9; D: TRBD2; J: TRBJ2-5; CDR3: CASSRGLAEGEETQYF
V: TRBV29-1; D: -; J: TRBJ2-5; CDR3: CSAGGVSMRETQYF
V: TRBV7-3; D: TRBD2; J: TRBJ2-7; CDR3: CASSRSGGEEQYF
V: TRBV5-8; D: TRBD1; J: TRBJ2-3; CDR3: CASSTGQGFLDTQYF
V: TRBV29-1; D: TRBD1; J: TRBJ2-7; CDR3: CSVGQGHEQYF
V: TRBV5-5; D: -; J: TRBJ2-6; CDR3: CASSARVSGANVLTF
V: TRBV6-5; D: TRBD2; J: TRBJ2-2; CDR3: CASSPWRELKDWNTGELFF
V: TRBV6-1; D: -; J: TRBJ2-2; CDR3: CASSDPRGPNTGELFF